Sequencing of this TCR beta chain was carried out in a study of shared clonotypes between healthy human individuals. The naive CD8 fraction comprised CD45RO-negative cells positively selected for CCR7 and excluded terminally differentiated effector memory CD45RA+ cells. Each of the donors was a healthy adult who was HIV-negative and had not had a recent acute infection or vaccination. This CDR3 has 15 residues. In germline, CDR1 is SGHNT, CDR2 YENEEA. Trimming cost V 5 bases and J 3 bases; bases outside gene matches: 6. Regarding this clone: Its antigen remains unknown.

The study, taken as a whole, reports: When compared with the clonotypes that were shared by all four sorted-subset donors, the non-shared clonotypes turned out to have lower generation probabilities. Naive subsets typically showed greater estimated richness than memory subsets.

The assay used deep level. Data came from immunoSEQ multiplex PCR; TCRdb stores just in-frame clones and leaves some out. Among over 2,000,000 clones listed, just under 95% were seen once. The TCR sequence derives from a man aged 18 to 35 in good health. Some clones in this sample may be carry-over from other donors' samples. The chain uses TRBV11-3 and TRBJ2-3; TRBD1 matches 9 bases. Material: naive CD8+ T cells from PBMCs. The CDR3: CASSAPGTGTDTQYF. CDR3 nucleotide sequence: TGTGCCAGCAGCGCACCCGGGACAGGGACAGATACGCAGTATTTT.